This entry describes one TCR beta chain. Its specificity is unknown. This entry is derived from a study of identical twins. Study conclusions and caveats: The degree of excess twin sharing was weaker in beta out-of-frame sequences. It was possible that invariant MAIT and iNKT cells partly confounded the zero-insertion analyses.

TCRdb independently ran MiXCR on the 5' RACE reads; one entry per CDR3 protein. The sample includes around 650,000 distinct CDR3 sequences, under 8.5% of them seen just once. Germline CDR1 and CDR2: MGHRA and YSYEKL. There are 17 residues in the CDR3. Trimming cost V 0 bases and J 1 base, with 12 bases left between them. Another study also made use of these data, one on yellow fever vaccine responses in identical twins.

The chain uses TRBV4-1 and TRBJ2-2; D may be TRBD2 (5 bases). The sequence derives from a woman between 18 and 30 years old in good health. The sequenced sample was PBMCs. The CDR3 is CASSQDSPGGNTGELFF. CDR3 bases: TGCGCCAGCAGCCAAGATTCACCCGGAGGGAACACCGGGGAGCTGTTTTTT.